Below, one T cell receptor beta chain is given with its context. The CDR3 extends over 16 amino acids. Looked up from germline, CDR1 is SGHRS and CDR2 is YFSETQ. Deletions cut 4 bases from V and 2 bases from J, with 17 bases between. The data derive from a study of T cell clones after liver transplantation. Sequencing used immunoSEQ multiplex PCR; TCRdb keeps in-frame clones, though not all of them. The repertoire holds about 100,000 clones, with around 86% as singletons. This material consisted of CD4+ T cells from blood, taken before liver transplant. This clonotype originated in a human donor who received a liver transplant. The gene calls are TRBV5-1 and TRBJ2-3; no firm D call. The CDR3 loop is CASSPPTSSPTDTQYF. The CDR3 DNA follows: TGCGCCAGCAGCCCCCCGACATCGTCGCCCACAGATACGCAGTATTTT.